Presented here are 25 T cell receptor beta chains from one specimen sequenced in a study of blood T cell repertoires in COVID-19. Repertoires were generated with immunoSEQ multiplex PCR, while TCRdb's copy carries only in-frame clones and drops some. In the table there are over 250,000 clones, around nine tenths of which are singletons. The sequenced sample consisted of peripheral blood. The receptors come from a woman aged 70-85 years with COVID-19, enrolled during active disease.

The chain recombines TRBV6-6 with TRBJ1-4; D is perhaps TRBD1 (6 bases). The CDR3 is made up of 15 amino acids. Germline V gene sequence: CDR1 MNHNY, CDR2 SVGAGI (reference sequence). The V end lost 0 bases, the J end lost 1 base, and 6 bases lay between the germline ends. The CDR3 DNA sequence: TGTGCCAGCAGTTACTCACAGGGAACTAATGAAAAACTGTTTTTT. This encodes CASSYSQGTNEKLFF.

V is TRBV4-3 and J is TRBJ2-1; TRBD1 is a possible D gene (5 bases). Germline CDR1 reads LGHNA; CDR2 reads YSLEER. Trimming cost V 3 bases and J 9 bases, with 15 bases left between them. The CDR3 length is 14 residues. CDR3 protein: CASSHSPGLSEQFF. CDR3 coding DNA: TGCGCCAGCAGCCATAGCCCAGGGCTTAGTGAGCAGTTCTTC.

This clone has just a few counts. The chain joins TRBV7-8 to TRBJ1-1; D ambiguous. V was shortened by 1 base and J by 1 base, with 10 bases between the two germline ends. CDR1 SGHVS and CDR2 FQNEAQ come from the germline V gene. CDR3 length equals 15 residues. The CDR3 spells CASSLVVTSNTEAFF. The CDR3 DNA sequence: TGTGCCAGCAGCTTAGTAGTGACATCGAACACTGAAGCTTTCTTT.

V is TRBV6-5 and J is TRBJ2-3; D call uncertain. Germline V gene data show CDR1 as MNHEY and CDR2 as SVGAGI. Trimming left V 6 bases short and J 0 bases short, with 10 bases between. This CDR3 is 14 amino acids long. CDR3 loop: CASRRLGSTDTQYF. CDR3 nucleotide sequence: TGTGCCAGCAGAAGACTCGGGAGCACAGATACGCAGTATTTT.

This sequence joins TRBV4-3 and TRBJ2-7, with 7 bases lining up with TRBD2. Germline values: CDR1 LGHNA, CDR2 YSLEER. V trimming: 0 bases; J trimming: 0 bases; junction bases outside the gene matches: 8. CDR3 length: 17 amino acids. The CDR3 protein is CASSQEVPGDYSYEQYF. CDR3 DNA: TGCGCCAGCAGCCAAGAGGTTCCGGGGGACTACTCCTACGAGCAGTACTTC.

V is TRBV4-3 and J is TRBJ1-1, with D uncertain. From germline, CDR1 is LGHNA and CDR2 YSLEER. The CDR3 sequence is 13 residues long. Trimming cost V 0 bases and J 11 bases, with 13 bases left between them. The CDR3 nucleotides are TGCGCCAGCAGCCAAGATCATAAGGGAGATGCTTTCTTT. Translated: CASSQDHKGDAFF.

V is TRBV2 and J is TRBJ2-7; TRBD1 might be the D (6 bases). V lost 2 bases and J 6 bases, leaving 11 bases between the germline ends. CDR1 and CDR2 from the germline V gene are SNHLY and FYNNEI. The CDR3 has 13 residues. The CDR3 loop is CASSERQGSEQYF. CDR3 DNA: TGTGCCAGCAGTGAAAGGCAGGGGAGCGAGCAGTACTTC.

The chain couples TRBV27 to TRBJ1-5; possible D gene TRBD1, 6 bases. CDR3 size: 16 residues. Trimming stripped 6 bases from V and 2 bases from J, with 17 bases between. CDR1 and CDR2 (germline): MNHEY, SMNVEV (reference sequence). The CDR3 nucleotides are TGTGCCAGCAGGAACGGGGGGCTAGGCGGCAATCAGCCCCAGCATTTT. Translation gives CASRNGGLGGNQPQHF.

The gene calls are TRBV5-6 and TRBJ2-7; 7 positions agree with TRBD2. The junction had 8 bases not matched to a gene; V was cut back by 4 bases and J by 4 bases. There are 14 residues in the CDR3. Germline CDR1 and CDR2: SGHDT and YYEEEE. CDR3 bases: TGTGCCAGCAGCATGGACGCCGGGGGGTACGAGCAGTACTTC. Its protein product is CASSMDAGGYEQYF. The full variable domain, rest sourced from reference TRBV5-6 and TRBJ2-7, is DAGVTQSPTHLIKTRGQQVTLRCSPKSGHDTVSWYQQALGQGPQFIFQYYEEEERQRGNFPDRFSGHQFPNYSSELNVNALLLGDSALYLCASSMDAGGYEQYFGPGTRLTVT.

The CDR3 region is CASSQVYSNQPQHF. In DNA, the CDR3 is TGTGCCAGCAGTCAGGTTTATAGCAATCAGCCCCAGCATTTT. The chain is built from TRBV6-4 and TRBJ1-5; D call uncertain. The V gene lost 5 bases and the J gene lost 0 bases, with 8 bases spanning the gap. The CDR3 runs 14 residues. Germline assignment: CDR1 MRHNA and CDR2 SNTAGT.

This chain links TRBV27 with TRBJ2-7, with 9 bases identical to TRBD1. Germline lookup yields CDR1 MNHEY and CDR2 SMNVEV (reference sequence). Trimming took 3 bases from V and 4 from J; bases not matched to a gene: 7. The CDR3 covers 15 residues. The CDR3 region is CASSLKGTGTYEQYF. CDR3 bases: TGTGCCAGCAGTTTGAAAGGGACAGGGACTTACGAGCAGTACTTC.

V is TRBV6-5 and J is TRBJ2-3, with no clear D. Germline CDR1 is MNHEY and CDR2 is SVGAGI. V dropped 0 bases and J dropped 8 bases, with 9 bases sitting between them. The CDR3 is 13 residues long. The CDR3 sequence is CASSYSRQATQYF. CDR3 DNA: TGTGCCAGCAGTTACTCAAGGCAGGCTACGCAGTATTTT.

In this sample, this clone turned up once. V is TRBV12-3 or TRBV12-4 and J is TRBJ2-3; D not resolved. Trimming took 6 bases from V and 7 from J, leaving 8 bases between them. The CDR3 consists of 11 residues. CDR3 sequence reads: CASRAQHTQYF. CDR3 DNA sequence: TGTGCCAGCAGGGCACAACATACGCAGTATTTT.

The V call is TRBV27, the J call TRBJ1-1; D is unclear. Trimming removed 6 bases at V and 7 bases at J, with 12 bases between. Germline assignment: CDR1 MNHEY and CDR2 SMNVEV (reference sequence). The CDR3 is made up of 12 amino acids. The DNA for the CDR3 is TGTGCCAGCAGGGGCCCCTCTTTTGAAGCTTTCTTT. It translates to CASRGPSFEAFF.

This chain joins TRBV2 and TRBJ2-5; TRBD2 agrees at 8 bases. The CDR3 is 14 residues long. V trimming: 4 bases; J trimming: 5 bases; junction bases outside the gene matches: 6. Germline V lookup: CDR1 SNHLY, CDR2 FYNNEI. The CDR3 here is CASSAGGRSETQYF. The CDR3 nucleotides read TGTGCCAGCAGTGCGGGGGGGAGGTCGGAGACCCAGTACTTC.

The chain is built from TRBV7-9 and TRBJ2-2, with TRBD2 matching 8 bases. With V trimmed by 5 bases and J by 8 bases, 10 bases remained unmatched. CDR1 is SEHNR and CDR2 is FQNEAQ in the germline V gene (reference sequence). The CDR3 has 15 residues. The CDR3, as DNA: TGTGCCAGCAGCCTCGGACTAGCTACCTCTGGGGAGCTGTTTTTT. It translates to CASSLGLATSGELFF.

This clone was observed once. The chain links TRBV19 to TRBJ2-7, with a tentative D call TRBD1 (6 bases). Germline V gene sequence: CDR1 LNHDA, CDR2 SQIVND (reference sequence). The length of the CDR3 is 17 residues. V was cut by 3 bases and J by 1 base, with 19 bases left in between. CDR3 loop: CASSIPKGVGQSYEQYF. The CDR3 DNA follows: TGTGCCAGTAGTATCCCTAAGGGGGTGGGCCAGTCCTACGAGCAGTACTTC.

CDR3 residues: CASTLGRGRDEQYF. The CDR3 DNA reads TGTGCCAGCACCCTAGGTCGGGGTAGGGACGAGCAGTACTTC. The chain is built from TRBV6-4 and TRBJ2-7; a possible D gene is TRBD2 (5 bases). The germline CDR1 and CDR2 sequences are MRHNA and SNTAGT. Trimming left V 7 bases short and J 5 bases short, with 18 bases between. CDR3 size: 14 residues.

This chain links TRBV30 with TRBJ2-7, with 9 bases identical to TRBD1. This CDR3 has 13 residues. Looked up from germline, CDR1 is GTSNPN and CDR2 is SVGIG (reference sequence). The V and J ends lost 5 bases and 0 bases, in that order; junction bases with no gene match: 2. The DNA for the CDR3 is TGTGCCTGGCCGGGACAGGGCTCCTACGAGCAGTACTTC. It codes for CAWPGQGSYEQYF.

This rearrangement joins TRBV10-1 to TRBJ2-4, with D perhaps matching TRBD2 (5 bases). Trimming left V 2 bases short and J 6 bases short, with 8 bases between. The CDR3 is 13 amino acids. Per germline, CDR1 WNHNN and CDR2 SYGVQD (reference sequence). CDR3: CASSEGRRNIQYF. In DNA form, the CDR3 reads TGCGCCAGCAGTGAGGGGAGAAGAAACATTCAGTACTTC.

The chain joins TRBV4-3 to TRBJ2-1, with 7 bases matching TRBD2. V gave up 4 bases and J gave up 8 bases; unmatched junction bases: 11. This CDR3 region has 15 residues. Germline lookup yields CDR1 LGHNA and CDR2 YSLEER. CDR3 coding DNA: TGCGCCAGCAGCCCAGAGGGGAGGGGTGGCGATGAGCAGTTCTTC. Translating gives CASSPEGRGGDEQFF.

The chain combines TRBV19 with TRBJ1-1, with D tentatively TRBD1 (6 bases). CDR3 size: 15 residues. Per the germline V gene, CDR1 is LNHDA and CDR2 is SQIVND (reference sequence). V was clipped by 3 bases and J by 0 bases, with 11 bases between them. The CDR3 sequence: CASSIGDRMNTEAFF. The DNA of the CDR3 is TGTGCCAGTAGTATCGGCGACAGGATGAACACTGAAGCTTTCTTT.

The chain employs TRBV6-5 and TRBJ2-1; 11 bases align to TRBD1. With 8 bases clipped from V and 8 bases from J, the junction kept 8 bases outside the gene matches. Germline V gene lookup returns CDR1 MNHEY and CDR2 SVGAGI. The CDR3 consists of 14 residues. CDR3 region: CASGGQGAKDEQFF. The CDR3 coding sequence is TGTGCCAGCGGAGGACAGGGGGCCAAGGATGAGCAGTTCTTC.

This clone occurred a few times. The V call is TRBV9, the J call TRBJ2-5, with TRBD2 matching 11 bases. V lost 0 bases, J lost 6 bases, and 4 bases stayed unmatched. CDR3 length: 15 residues. Germline-derived CDR1 and CDR2 are SGDLS and YYNGEE. The CDR3 protein is CASSVDSGGAQTQYF. In DNA form, the CDR3 reads TGTGCCAGCAGCGTAGATAGCGGGGGGGCTCAGACCCAGTACTTC.

The genes are TRBV6-4 and TRBJ1-2; TRBD1 is a possible D gene (6 bases). CDR1 MRHNA and CDR2 SNTAGT come from the germline V gene. V lost 3 bases and J 7 bases, leaving 18 bases between the germline ends. The CDR3 is made up of 15 amino acids. CDR3 protein: CASSETSGVTAGYTF. The CDR3 region has the DNA TGTGCCAGCAGTGAAACGTCAGGGGTGACGGCTGGCTACACCTTC.